The clone carrying this TCR beta chain was counted many times. The data are from a study of T cells after yellow fever vaccination. TCRdb passed the 5' RACE reads through MiXCR, listing each CDR3 protein once. Of 600,000 to 750,000 distinct CDR3 sequences listed, 12% are singletons. Trimming pared 0 bases from V and 3 bases from J, leaving 8 bases between. Germline V gene sequence: CDR1 SQVTM, CDR2 ANQGSEA. There are 13 residues in the CDR3. Material: PBMCs, obtained on the day of the yellow fever booster vaccination. V gene TRBV29-1 combines with J gene TRBJ1-1; D unresolved. The TCR originated in a man younger than 40 who received the YFV17D yellow fever vaccine. The CDR3 bases are TGCAGCGTTGAAGAAGGCGGGGACACTGAAGCTTTCTTT. This translates into CSVEEGGDTEAFF.